The 3 T cell receptor delta chains reported below all come from one sample, sequenced in a study of γδ T cells in repeated Plasmodium falciparum infection. Vgamma9/Vdelta2+ and Vdelta2-negative gammadelta T cells were flow-sorted from PBMC for bulk sequencing. TCRdb called clones anew from the multiplex PCR reads with CATT. The sample carries around 46,000 delta-chain clones, around 1.6% recorded once. The sequencing input was gamma-delta T cells from blood. The receptors derive from a pool of human donors (malaria-infected and uninfected, not separated).

With respect to this clone: TCRdb shows a much larger clone's protein in place of this DNA's translation, and the two differ at residue 10, likely through a read error; the protein shown is translated from the DNA. V gene TRDV3 combines with J gene TRDJ1; 8 positions match TRDD3. Germline lookup yields CDR1 TVYSNPD and CDR2 GDNSRS (reference sequence). The CDR3 has 15 amino acids. With V trimmed by 0 bases and J by 4 bases, 10 bases remained unmatched. The CDR3: CAFRPIRGISDKLIF. CDR3 DNA sequence: TGTGCCTTTAGGCCCATAAGGGGGATAAGCGATAAACTCATCTTT.

By frequency in the sample, this clone is medium-sized. Other DNA sequences in this specimen translate into the identical CDR3. The gene calls are TRDV1 and TRDJ1, with no clear D. The CDR3 contains 14 residues. CDR1 is TSWWSYY and CDR2 is QGS in the germline V gene. V was clipped by 1 base and J by 0 bases, with 6 bases between them. The CDR3 loop reads CALGERMYTDKLIF. For the CDR3, the DNA is TGTGCTCTTGGGGAACGGATGTACACCGATAAACTCATCTTT.

This clone was detected many times. The CDR3 DNA sequence: TGTGCTCTTGGGGATCCCTCTTTCTACTGGGGGATATTTACAGCTTTGACAGCACAACTCTTCTTT. It is translated as CALGDPSFYWGIFTALTAQLFF. The chain is built from TRDV1 and TRDJ2, with 11 bases matching TRDD3. The V gene end was trimmed by 3 bases and the J gene end by 0 bases; junction bases not matched to a gene: 18. The CDR3 contains 22 residues. CDR1 and CDR2 from the germline V gene are TSWWSYY and QGS.